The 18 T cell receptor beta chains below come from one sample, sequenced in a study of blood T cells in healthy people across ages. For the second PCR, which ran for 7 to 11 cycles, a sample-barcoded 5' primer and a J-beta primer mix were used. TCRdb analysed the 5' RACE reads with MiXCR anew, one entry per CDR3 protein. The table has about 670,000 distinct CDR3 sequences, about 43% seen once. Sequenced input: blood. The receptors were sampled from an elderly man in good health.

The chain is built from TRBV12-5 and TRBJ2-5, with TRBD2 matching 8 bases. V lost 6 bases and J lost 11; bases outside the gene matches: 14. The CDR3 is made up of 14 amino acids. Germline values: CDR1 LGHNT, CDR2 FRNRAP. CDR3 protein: CASGLGTRGYEQYF. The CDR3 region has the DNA TGTGCTAGTGGCCTCGGGACTAGAGGCTATGAGCAGTACTTC.

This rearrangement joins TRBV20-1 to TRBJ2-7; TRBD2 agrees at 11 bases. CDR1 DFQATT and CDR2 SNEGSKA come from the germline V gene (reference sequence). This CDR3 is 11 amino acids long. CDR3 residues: CRGSGGESQYF. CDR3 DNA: TGCAGAGGTAGCGGGGGGGAGTCCCAGTACTTC.

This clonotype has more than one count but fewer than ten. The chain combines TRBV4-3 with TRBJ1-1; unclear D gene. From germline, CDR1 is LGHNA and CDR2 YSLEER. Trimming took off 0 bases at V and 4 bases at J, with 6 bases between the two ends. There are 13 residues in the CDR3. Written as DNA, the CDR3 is TGCGCCAGCAGCCAAGATCGTTCCACTGAAGCTTTCTTT. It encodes CASSQDRSTEAFF.

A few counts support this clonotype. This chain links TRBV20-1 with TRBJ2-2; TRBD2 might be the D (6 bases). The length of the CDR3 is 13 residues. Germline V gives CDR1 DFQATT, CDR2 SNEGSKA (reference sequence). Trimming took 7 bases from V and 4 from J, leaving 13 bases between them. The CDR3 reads CSVAYGGTGELFF. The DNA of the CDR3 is TGCAGTGTGGCGTACGGGGGCACCGGGGAGCTGTTTTTT.

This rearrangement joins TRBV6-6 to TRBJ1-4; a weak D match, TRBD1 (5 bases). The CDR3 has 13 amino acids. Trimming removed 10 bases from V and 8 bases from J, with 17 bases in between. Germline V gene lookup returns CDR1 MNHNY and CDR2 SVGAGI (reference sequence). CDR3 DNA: TGTGCCACCACGGAGGCAGGGAGGGAAAAACTGTTTTTT. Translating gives CATTEAGREKLFF.

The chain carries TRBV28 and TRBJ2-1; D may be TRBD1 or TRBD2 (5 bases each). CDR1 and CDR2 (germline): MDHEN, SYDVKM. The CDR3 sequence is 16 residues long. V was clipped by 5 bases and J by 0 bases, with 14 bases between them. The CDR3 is CASSPRGASSYNEQFF. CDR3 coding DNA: TGTGCCAGCAGTCCCCGAGGGGCCAGCTCCTACAATGAGCAGTTCTTC.

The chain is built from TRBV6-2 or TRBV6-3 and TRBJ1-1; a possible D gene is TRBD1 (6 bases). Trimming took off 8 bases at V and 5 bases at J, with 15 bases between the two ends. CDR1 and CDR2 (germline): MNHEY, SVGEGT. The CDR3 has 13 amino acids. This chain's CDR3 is CASLRGGRTEAFF. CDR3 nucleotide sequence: TGTGCCAGCCTGAGAGGGGGGAGGACTGAAGCTTTCTTT.

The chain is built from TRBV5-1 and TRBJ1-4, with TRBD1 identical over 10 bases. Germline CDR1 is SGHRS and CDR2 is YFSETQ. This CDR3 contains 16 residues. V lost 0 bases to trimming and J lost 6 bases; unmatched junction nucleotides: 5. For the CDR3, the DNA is TGCGCCAGCAGCTTGGGGGACAGGGGTGGAGATGAAAAACTGTTTTTT. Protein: CASSLGDRGGDEKLFF.

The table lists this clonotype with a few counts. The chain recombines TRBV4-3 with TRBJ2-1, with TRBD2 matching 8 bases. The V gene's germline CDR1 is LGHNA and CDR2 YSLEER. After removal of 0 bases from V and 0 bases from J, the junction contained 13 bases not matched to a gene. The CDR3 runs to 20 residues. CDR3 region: CASSQDWLGGSGTSYNEQFF. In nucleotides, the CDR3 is TGCGCCAGCAGCCAAGATTGGCTCGGGGGTAGCGGGACCTCCTACAATGAGCAGTTCTTC.

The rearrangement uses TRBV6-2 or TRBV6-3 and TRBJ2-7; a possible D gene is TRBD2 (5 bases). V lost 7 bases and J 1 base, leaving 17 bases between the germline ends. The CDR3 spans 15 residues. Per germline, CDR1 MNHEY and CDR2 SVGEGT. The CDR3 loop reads CASTLLGSGSYEQYF. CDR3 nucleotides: TGTGCCAGCACCCTACTGGGGTCGGGGTCCTACGAGCAGTACTTC.

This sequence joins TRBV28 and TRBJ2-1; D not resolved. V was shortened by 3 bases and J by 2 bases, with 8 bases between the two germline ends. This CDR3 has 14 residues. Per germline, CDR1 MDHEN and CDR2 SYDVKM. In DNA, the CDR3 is TGTGCCAGCAGTTTTAAACCCACCTACAATGAGCAGTTCTTC. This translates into CASSFKPTYNEQFF. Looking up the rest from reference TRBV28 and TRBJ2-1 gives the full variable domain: DVKVTQSSRYLVKRTGEKVFLECVQDMDHENMFWYRQDPGLGLRLIYFSYDVKMKEKGDIPEGYSVSREKKERFSLILESASTNQTSMYLCASSFKPTYNEQFFGPGTRLTVL.

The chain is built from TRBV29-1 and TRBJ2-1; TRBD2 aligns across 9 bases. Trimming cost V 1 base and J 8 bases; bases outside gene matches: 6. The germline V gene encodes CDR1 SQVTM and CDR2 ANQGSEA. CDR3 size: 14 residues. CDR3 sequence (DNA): TGCAGCGTTGAAGTAGGCGGACTAGCGCATGAGCAGTTCTTC. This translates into CSVEVGGLAHEQFF.

The CDR3 sequence: CASSPKTGLTYEQYF. CDR3 coding DNA: TGTGCCAGCAGTCCCAAGACAGGGCTCACCTACGAGCAGTACTTC. The genes are TRBV28 and TRBJ2-7, with 7 bases lining up with TRBD1. Germline V gene data show CDR1 as MDHEN and CDR2 as SYDVKM. V lost 5 bases, J lost 2 bases, and 9 bases stayed unmatched. This CDR3 is built from 15 residues.

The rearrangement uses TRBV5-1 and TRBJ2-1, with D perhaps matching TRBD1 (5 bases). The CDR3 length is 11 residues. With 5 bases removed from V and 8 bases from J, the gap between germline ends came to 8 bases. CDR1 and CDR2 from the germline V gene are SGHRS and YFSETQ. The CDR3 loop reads CASRSGYEQFF. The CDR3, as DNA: TGCGCCAGCAGGTCAGGGTATGAGCAGTTCTTC. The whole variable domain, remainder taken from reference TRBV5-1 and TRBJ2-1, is KAGVTQTPRYLIKTRGQQVTLSCSPISGHRSVSWYQQTPGQGLQFLFEYFSETQRNKGNFPGRFSGRQFSNSRSEMNVSTLELGDSALYLCASRSGYEQFFGPGTRLTVL.

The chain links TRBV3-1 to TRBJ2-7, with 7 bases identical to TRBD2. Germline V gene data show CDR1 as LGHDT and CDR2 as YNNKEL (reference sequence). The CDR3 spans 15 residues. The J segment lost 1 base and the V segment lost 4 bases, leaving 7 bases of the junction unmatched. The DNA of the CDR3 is TGTGCCAGCAGCCGTCGGACTAGTCAATCCTACGAGCAGTACTTC. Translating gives CASSRRTSQSYEQYF.

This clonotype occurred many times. CDR3 bases: TGTGCCATCAGTTTGGACAGGAACAGGTCCGAGCAGTACTTC. This gives the protein CAISLDRNRSEQYF. The V gene is TRBV10-3, the J gene TRBJ2-7, with 7 nucleotides matching TRBD1. The CDR3 runs 14 residues. The germline gives CDR1 ENHRY, CDR2 SYGVKD. V was clipped by 5 bases and J by 6 bases; unmatched bases: 10.

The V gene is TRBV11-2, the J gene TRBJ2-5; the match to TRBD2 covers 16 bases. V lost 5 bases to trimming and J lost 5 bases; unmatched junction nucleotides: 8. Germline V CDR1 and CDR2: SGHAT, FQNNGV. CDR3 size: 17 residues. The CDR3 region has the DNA TGTGCCAGCAGCAAAGAGGGACTAGCGGGAGGGGGCGAGACCCAGTACTTC. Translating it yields CASSKEGLAGGGETQYF.

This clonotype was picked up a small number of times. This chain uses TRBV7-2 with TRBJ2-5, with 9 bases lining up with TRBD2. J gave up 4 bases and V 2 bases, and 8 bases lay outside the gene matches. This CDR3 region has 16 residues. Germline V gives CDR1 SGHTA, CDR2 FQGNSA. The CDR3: CASSLSSLAGRETQYF. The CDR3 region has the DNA TGTGCCAGCAGCTTAAGTAGTCTAGCGGGGCGAGAGACCCAGTACTTC.